The T cell receptor (beta chain) described here comes from a study of blood T cell repertoires in COVID-19. Libraries were prepared by immunoSEQ multiplex PCR; TCRdb keeps only in-frame clonotypes and omits some of them. The sample contains hundreds of thousands of clones, roughly nine tenths of which appear only once. V lost 4 bases and J 3 bases, leaving 6 bases between the germline ends. Germline CDR1 is MGHRA and CDR2 is YSYEKL. This CDR3 spans 13 amino acids. This clone occurred once. The genes are TRBV4-1 and TRBJ1-4, with D unclear. The sequenced sample consisted of PBMCs or T cells enriched from blood (not recorded which). The sequence derives from a woman aged 55 to 70 who had recovered from COVID-19. The CDR3 sequence: CASSRAPNEKLFF. For the CDR3, the DNA is TGCGCCAGCAGCCGGGCCCCTAATGAAAAACTGTTTTTT.